A selection of T cell receptor beta chains follows, all from one sample in a study of cytomegalovirus exposure and HLA in healthy donors. Sequenced by immunoSEQ multiplex PCR; TCRdb stores in-frame clones only, minus some. Here the sample spans fewer than 150,000 clones, 80% being singletons. The sequencing sample was made of PBMCs. These receptor sequences come from a male donor in good health and CMV-seronegative. The CDR3 runs from the conserved cysteine through the conserved F or W. For some rows the clone size is stated as once, few or many, or as a class when expanded; others skip it.

CDR3aa,v_gene,abundance
CASSFGMDEQYF,TRBV7-9,few
CASSTPMGARSEAFF,TRBV27,NA
CASSLSPYGYTF,TRBV7-2,NA
CATSRVGGVGSNQPQHF,TRBV15,NA
CASSFVRDQPQHF,TRBV27,NA
CASSLNGGAETQYF,TRBV11-2,NA
CASSEVVEGTQYF,TRBV11-2,few
CASSLAWGELDTGELFF,TRBV7-6,NA
CASTETGSNNEKLFF,TRBV2,NA
CASSVAGYRYGYTF,TRBV19,NA
CSVYPPGLGYNEQFF,TRBV29-1,once
CASSFVQGARGYTF,TRBV28,NA
CASSAATGDETQYF,TRBV5-4,NA
CAWSRDRGNSPLHF,TRBV30,NA
CASSSQAAGELFF,TRBV7-8,NA
CASSLIGLGAFF,TRBV11-2,NA